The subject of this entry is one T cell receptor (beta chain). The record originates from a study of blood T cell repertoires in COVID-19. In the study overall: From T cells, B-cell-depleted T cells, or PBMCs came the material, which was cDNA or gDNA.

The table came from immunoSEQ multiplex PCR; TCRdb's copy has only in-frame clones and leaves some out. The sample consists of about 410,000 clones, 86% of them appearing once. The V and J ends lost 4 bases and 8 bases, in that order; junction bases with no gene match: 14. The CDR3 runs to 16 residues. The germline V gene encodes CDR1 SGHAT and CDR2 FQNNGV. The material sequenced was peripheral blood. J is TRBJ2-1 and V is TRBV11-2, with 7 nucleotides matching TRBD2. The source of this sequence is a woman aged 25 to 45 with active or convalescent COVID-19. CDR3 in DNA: TGTGCCAGCAGCTCCATCACCGGGGGGAGCGCCTATGAGCAGTTCTTC. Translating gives CASSSITGGSAYEQFF.